The source of this T cell receptor (beta chain) is a study of OX40 agonist ivuxolimab in advanced cancers. Study-wide context: Every 2 weeks, patients received ivuxolimab intravenously, dosed at 0.01 to 10 mg/kg.

Profiling relied on immunoSEQ multiplex PCR, and the TCRdb table lists in-frame clones only, not all of them. The sample shows 70,000 to 85,000 clones, approximately 86% of them seen only once. The CDR3 is 13 residues long. Germline V gene data show CDR1 as MNHNS and CDR2 as SASEGT. V shed 6 bases and J shed 0 bases, with 6 bases lying between them. The clonotype originates from an adult with an advanced solid tumor such as melanoma, head and neck, liver or kidney cancer. This specimen was CD4+ or CD8+ T cells sorted from blood, taken in a trial of the OX40 agonist ivuxolimab. V gene TRBV6-1 combines with J gene TRBJ2-1; no definite D call. CDR3 amino acids: CASRPGSYNEQFF. CDR3 nucleotide sequence: TGTGCCAGCAGACCCGGCTCCTACAATGAGCAGTTCTTC.